The 22 T cell receptor beta chains reported below all come from one sample, sequenced in a study of blood T cell repertoires in COVID-19. The table came from immunoSEQ multiplex PCR; TCRdb's copy has only in-frame clones and leaves some out. Here the sample spans 200,000 to 250,000 clones, 85% to 90% being singletons. The sequenced material came from peripheral blood. The receptors stem from a man aged 80 or over with acute or convalescent COVID-19.

The V gene is TRBV5-1, the J gene TRBJ1-3; D gene unclear. This CDR3 is 16 amino acids long. The germline CDR1 and CDR2 sequences are SGHRS and YFSETQ. The V gene lost 0 bases and the J gene lost 4 bases, with 14 bases spanning the gap. The DNA for the CDR3 is TGCGCCAGCAGCTTGGCCGGGGTTGAACGAGGAAACACCATATATTTT. The encoded protein is CASSLAGVERGNTIYF.

The rearrangement uses TRBV7-2 and TRBJ2-5; D gene uncertain. V lost 1 base and J 7 bases, leaving 10 bases between the germline ends. The CDR3 extends over 13 amino acids. In germline, CDR1 is SGHTA, CDR2 FQGNSA. The CDR3 region is CASSLGQDGTQYF. In DNA form, the CDR3 reads TGTGCCAGCAGCTTAGGCCAGGATGGGACCCAGTACTTC.

V is TRBV19 and J is TRBJ1-4, with D tentatively TRBD1 (6 bases). The CDR3 has 14 amino acids. Germline CDR1 reads LNHDA; CDR2 reads SQIVND (reference sequence). The ends were cut back, 10 bases at V and 7 bases at J, with 19 bases in the middle. The CDR3 nucleotides are TGTGCCACCTCCAGGCAGGGGTCCGGTGAAAAACTGTTTTTT. Amino acid sequence: CATSRQGSGEKLFF. The entire variable domain, with the rest obtained from reference TRBV19 and TRBJ1-4, is as follows: DGGITQSPKYLFRKEGQNVTLSCEQNLNHDAMYWYRQDPGQGLRLIYYSQIVNDFQKGDIAEGYSVSREKKESFPLTVTSAQKNPTAFYLCATSRQGSGEKLFFGSGTQLSVL.

V usage is TRBV7-5 and J usage is TRBJ2-7; the table's D call of TRBD1 was not tested on the DNA. TRBV7-5 is deemed a pseudogene. The CDR3 is made up of 16 amino acids. This CDR3 reads CARSLVGDIGSYEQYF. The CDR3 DNA sequence: TGTGCCAGAAGCTTAGTCGGGGACATAGGCTCCTACGAGCAGTACTTC.

This clone was counted only a few times. The genes are TRBV3-1 (or the pseudogene TRBV3-2) and TRBJ2-6, with D perhaps TRBD1 (6 bases). Trimming removed 1 base at V and 3 bases at J, with 13 bases between. Germline lookup yields CDR1 LGHDT and CDR2 YNNKEL (reference sequence). The CDR3 has 17 amino acids. The CDR3 reads CASSQVPFRGGANVLTF. In nucleotides, the CDR3 is TGTGCCAGCAGCCAAGTGCCATTCAGGGGTGGGGCCAACGTCCTGACTTTC.

This clone was picked up a small number of times. The V and J genes are TRBV6-2 or TRBV6-3 and TRBJ2-2; a weak D match, TRBD2 (8 bases). The V and J ends lost 5 bases and 1 base respectively, with 14 bases between them. This CDR3 has 16 amino acids. Looked up from germline, CDR1 is MNHEY and CDR2 is SVGEGT. Written as DNA, the CDR3 is TGTGCCAGCAGTCGCGGGGGGACAGTGAACACCGGGGAGCTGTTTTTT. This encodes CASSRGGTVNTGELFF.

This clone has a handful of counts. This chain uses TRBV4-2 with TRBJ1-3, with no clear D. The germline V gene encodes CDR1 LGHNA and CDR2 YNFKEQ. V was trimmed by 0 bases and J by 0 bases, leaving 12 bases between them. CDR3 length: 17 residues. Written as DNA, the CDR3 is TGTGCCAGCAGCCAAGATAGAACAGATCCCTCTGGAAACACCATATATTTT. Its protein product is CASSQDRTDPSGNTIYF.

This chain connects TRBV7-9 to TRBJ1-3; 7 bases map to TRBD1. This CDR3 has 13 residues. CDR1 is SEHNR and CDR2 is FQNEAQ in the germline V gene (reference sequence). V shed 6 bases, J shed 6 bases, and the junction held 5 bases outside the gene matches. This CDR3 reads CASSLTGLNTIYF. The CDR3 DNA follows: TGTGCCAGCAGTCTGACAGGGCTAAACACCATATATTTT.

CDR3 DNA: TGTGCCAGCCGAGGGTCGTCGGATTCACCCCTCCACTTT. Translating it yields CASRGSSDSPLHF. The chain links TRBV12-3 or TRBV12-4 to TRBJ1-6; D is unclear. The V gene lost 8 bases and the J gene lost 8 bases, with 13 bases spanning the gap. The CDR3 covers 13 residues.

V gene TRBV5-6 combines with J gene TRBJ2-7; 13 bases line up with TRBD2. This CDR3 is 15 amino acids long. The germline gives CDR1 SGHDT, CDR2 YYEEEE. Trimming cost V 2 bases and J 6 bases; bases outside gene matches: 5. This CDR3 reads CASSFRTSGSVEQYF. The CDR3 nucleotides read TGTGCCAGCAGCTTCCGGACTAGCGGGAGCGTCGAGCAGTACTTC.

V usage is TRBV7-9 and J usage is TRBJ1-2; a possible D gene is TRBD1 (5 bases). V dropped 5 bases and J dropped 4 bases, with 14 bases sitting between them. CDR1 is SEHNR and CDR2 is FQNEAQ in the germline V gene (reference sequence). CDR3 size: 14 residues. The chain's CDR3 is CASSPNVQVYGYTF. Here the CDR3 DNA reads TGTGCCAGCAGCCCAAATGTACAGGTCTATGGCTACACCTTC.

This clone was counted a single time. V gene TRBV7-9 combines with J gene TRBJ1-6, with no clear D. The CDR3 runs to 12 residues. Germline V gene data show CDR1 as SEHNR and CDR2 as FQNEAQ (reference sequence). Trimming cost V 3 bases and J 11 bases, with 8 bases left between them. CDR3 sequence reads: CASSFHFPPLHF. The CDR3 region has the DNA TGTGCCAGCAGCTTCCATTTTCCACCCCTCCACTTT.

The chain recombines TRBV14 with TRBJ1-1; D is unclear. The CDR3 is 13 amino acids. The germline V and J ends were trimmed by 5 bases and 0 bases, with 7 bases remaining between them. CDR1 is SGHDN and CDR2 is FVKESK in the germline V gene. The CDR3 region is CASSYSLNTEAFF. In DNA, the CDR3 is TGTGCCAGCAGCTATTCTTTGAACACTGAAGCTTTCTTT. The full variable domain, its missing parts supplied by reference TRBV14 and TRBJ1-1, is EAGVTQFPSHSVIEKGQTVTLRCDPISGHDNLYWYRRVMGKEIKFLLHFVKESKQDESGMPNNRFLAERTGGTYSTLKVQPAELEDSGVYFCASSYSLNTEAFFGQGTRLTVV.

This clone was counted a single time. V and J are TRBV18 and TRBJ1-1; 7 bases are a match to TRBD1. V dropped 5 bases and J dropped 0; count of bases not matched to a gene: 15. Germline V CDR1 and CDR2: KGHSH, LQKENI. The CDR3 sequence is 18 residues long. This chain's CDR3 is CASSFQTGPAQMNTEAFF. In nucleotides, the CDR3 is TGTGCCAGCTCATTTCAGACAGGGCCTGCTCAAATGAACACTGAAGCTTTCTTT.

The genes are TRBV3-1 (or the pseudogene TRBV3-2) and TRBJ2-7, with D possibly being TRBD2 (5 bases). The V gene lost 2 bases and the J gene lost 4 bases, with 12 bases spanning the gap. Germline lookup yields CDR1 LGHDT and CDR2 YNNKEL (reference sequence). CDR3 length: 14 amino acids. The CDR3 sequence is CASSQLGERYEQYF. The CDR3 region has the DNA TGTGCCAGCAGCCAACTGGGAGAAAGGTACGAGCAGTACTTC.

The chain recombines TRBV5-1 with TRBJ1-4; D might be TRBD1 (6 bases). V was cut by 9 bases and J by 4 bases, with 13 bases left in between. Germline V lookup: CDR1 SGHRS, CDR2 YFSETQ. This CDR3 has 13 residues. CDR3 protein: CATRTDINEKLFF. Here the CDR3 DNA reads TGCGCCACCCGGACAGATATTAATGAAAAACTGTTTTTT.

The sample holds a few counts of this clone. The chain links TRBV9 to TRBJ2-1; D is perhaps TRBD2 (5 bases). The CDR3 extends over 16 amino acids. Trimming removed 0 bases at V and 0 bases at J, with 10 bases between. Germline V gene lookup returns CDR1 SGDLS and CDR2 YYNGEE. The CDR3 reads CASSVESGSSYNEQFF. Written as DNA, the CDR3 is TGTGCCAGCAGCGTAGAATCGGGGAGCTCCTACAATGAGCAGTTCTTC.

This rearrangement joins TRBV4-2 to TRBJ1-1; D perhaps matches TRBD1 (6 bases). CDR3 length equals 16 residues. In germline, CDR1 is LGHNA, CDR2 YNFKEQ. The germline V and J ends were trimmed by 4 bases and 0 bases, with 15 bases remaining between them. The CDR3 bases are TGTGCCAGCAGCCGAAGGGTAGGACAGATGAACACTGAAGCTTTCTTT. It codes for CASSRRVGQMNTEAFF.

DNA for the CDR3: TGTGCCAGCAGCTTAGCGGGCGGTAGCGGGAAGGGGGCAGATACGCAGTATTTT. Residues: CASSLAGGSGKGADTQYF. This sequence joins TRBV7-2 and TRBJ2-3, with 8 bases matching TRBD2. With 0 bases clipped from V and 4 bases from J, the junction kept 12 bases outside the gene matches. The V gene's germline CDR1 is SGHTA and CDR2 FQGNSA. This CDR3 has 18 residues. The whole variable domain, filled in from reference TRBV7-2 and TRBJ2-3, reads GAGVSQSPSNKVTEKGKDVELRCDPISGHTALYWYRQSLGQGLEFLIYFQGNSAPDKSGLPSDRFSAERTGGSVSTLTIQRTQQEDSAVYLCASSLAGGSGKGADTQYFGPGTRLTVL.

The rearrangement joins TRBV18 to TRBJ1-1, with D unresolved. Between the trimmed V and J ends, which lost 3 bases and 6 bases, there was a span of 14 bases. Germline CDR1 KGHSH, CDR2 LQKENI. This CDR3 is built from 14 residues. This CDR3 reads CASSPGPSQPEAFF. DNA for the CDR3: TGTGCCAGCTCACCGGGCCCGAGTCAACCTGAAGCTTTCTTT.

The V gene is TRBV10-1, the J gene TRBJ1-5; TRBD1 agrees at 7 bases. From germline, CDR1 is WNHNN and CDR2 SYGVQD (reference sequence). The CDR3 has 16 residues. V lost 2 bases to trimming and J lost 2 bases; unmatched junction nucleotides: 6. CDR3 bases: TGCGCCAGCAGTGAGCCAGACAGGGACGGCAATCAGCCCCAGCATTTT. It codes for CASSEPDRDGNQPQHF.

J is TRBJ2-1 and V is TRBV12-5, with 8 nucleotides matching TRBD2. Germline V gene data show CDR1 as LGHNT and CDR2 as FRNRAP. Trimming took 1 base from V and 5 from J; bases not matched to a gene: 4. The CDR3 covers 15 residues. The CDR3: CASGLGLAGHNEQFF. Written as DNA, the CDR3 is TGTGCTAGTGGTTTGGGATTAGCGGGGCACAATGAGCAGTTCTTC. Together with reference TRBV12-5 and TRBJ2-1, the CDR3 gives the full variable domain: DARVTQTPRHKVTEMGQEVTMRCQPILGHNTVFWYRQTMMQGLELLAYFRNRAPLDDSGMPKDRFSAEMPDATLATLKIQPSEPRDSAVYFCASGLGLAGHNEQFFGPGTRLTVL.